What follows are 30 T cell receptor beta chains derived from one specimen sequenced in a study of blood T cell repertoires in COVID-19. Assay: immunoSEQ multiplex PCR; the TCRdb copy retains only in-frame clones and omits some. The sample yields around 400,000 clones, 70% to 90% seen once. Material: PBMCs or T cells enriched from blood (not recorded which). All receptors come from a woman between 18 and 29 years old who had been exposed to COVID-19.

This chain links TRBV4-3 with TRBJ1-1; TRBD1 agrees at 7 bases. Trimming removed 1 base from V and 3 bases from J; junction bases left unmatched: 17. CDR3 length equals 19 residues. CDR1 is LGHNA and CDR2 is YSLEER in the germline V gene. CDR3 residues: CASSQVLSTQGIGDTEAFF. In nucleotides, the CDR3 is TGCGCCAGCAGCCAAGTGCTTTCCACACAGGGGATCGGGGACACTGAAGCTTTCTTT.

This clone was seen only a few times. The chain joins TRBV10-3 to TRBJ1-2; 8 positions agree with TRBD1. The germline gives CDR1 ENHRY, CDR2 SYGVKD. The V and J ends lost 1 base and 4 bases, in that order; junction bases with no gene match: 5. The CDR3 runs 15 residues. The CDR3 DNA is TGTGCCATCAGTGAGTGGGCAGGGGGCCCCTATGGCTACACCTTC. Residues: CAISEWAGGPYGYTF.

The chain employs TRBV6-9 and TRBJ2-1; the match to TRBD2 covers 7 bases. J lost 4 bases, V lost 11 bases, and 14 bases had no gene match. CDR1 and CDR2 from the germline V gene are MNHGY and SVAAGI. The CDR3 spans 15 residues. The DNA for the CDR3 is TGTGCCCCCCCCCGAAGCGGGAATACTTACAATGAGCAGTTCTTC. It encodes CAPPRSGNTYNEQFF.

This clone is a singleton in its sample. V gene TRBV19 combines with J gene TRBJ2-7, with TRBD1 matching over 11 bases. Trimming took 6 bases from V and 0 from J; bases not matched to a gene: 7. This CDR3 is built from 16 residues. Germline V gene lookup returns CDR1 LNHDA and CDR2 SQIVND (reference sequence). CDR3 in DNA: TGTGCCAGTAGCGGACAGGGGGCTCTTACCTCCTACGAGCAGTACTTC. This sequence encodes CASSGQGALTSYEQYF.

The chain recombines TRBV18 with TRBJ2-2; D not resolved. The CDR3 sequence is 17 residues long. Trimming cost V 2 bases and J 0 bases, with 13 bases left between them. Germline V lookup: CDR1 KGHSH, CDR2 LQKENI. CDR3 DNA: TGTGCCAGCTCACCAAACCCAGTTCGGGCGAACACCGGGGAGCTGTTTTTT. Protein: CASSPNPVRANTGELFF.

J is TRBJ2-3 and V is TRBV27; the match to TRBD2 covers 10 bases. The CDR3 runs 16 residues. Germline CDR1 and CDR2: MNHEY and SMNVEV (reference sequence). V shed 5 bases, J shed 1 base, and the junction held 6 bases outside the gene matches. The CDR3 DNA sequence: TGTGCCAGCAGTCCGGGACTAGCGCTCGGCACAGATACGCAGTATTTT. Protein sequence: CASSPGLALGTDTQYF.

CDR3 region: CASMGQAPRGEQYF. For the CDR3, the DNA is TGTGCCAGTATGGGACAGGCGCCGAGGGGCGAGCAGTACTTC. The V and J genes are TRBV28 and TRBJ2-7; the match to TRBD1 covers 8 bases. The J segment lost 6 bases and the V segment lost 9 bases, leaving 13 bases of the junction unmatched. Germline V gene lookup returns CDR1 MDHEN and CDR2 SYDVKM. The CDR3 consists of 14 residues.

The chain links TRBV12-3 or TRBV12-4 to TRBJ1-5, with 7 bases fitting TRBD1. The CDR3 loop spans 13 amino acids. The V gene end was trimmed by 7 bases and the J gene end by 9 bases; junction bases not matched to a gene: 9. Here the CDR3 DNA reads TGTGCCAGCAATTCGGACAGGCTTGGGCCCCAGCATTTT. It is translated as CASNSDRLGPQHF.

CDR3 region: CASRSRTGREKLFF. CDR3 bases: TGTGCCAGCAGATCTAGGACAGGGCGTGAAAAACTGTTTTTT. This chain uses TRBV5-6 with TRBJ1-4, with TRBD1 matching 8 bases. V dropped 5 bases and J dropped 7; count of bases not matched to a gene: 7. Germline values: CDR1 SGHDT, CDR2 YYEEEE. The CDR3 has 14 amino acids.

In this sample, this clone turned up once. The V gene is TRBV5-1, the J gene TRBJ2-2; a possible D gene is TRBD2 (5 bases). Germline V lookup: CDR1 SGHRS, CDR2 YFSETQ. The CDR3 has 15 amino acids. Trimming stripped 0 bases from V and 3 bases from J, with 9 bases between. The CDR3 DNA reads as TGCGCCAGCAGCTTGGTTTACGGGGACACCGGGGAGCTGTTTTTT. Translation gives CASSLVYGDTGELFF.

The table lists this clone with a count of one. This chain uses TRBV2 with TRBJ2-7, with 7 bases aligning to TRBD1. The CDR3 has 14 amino acids. V gave up 7 bases and J gave up 4 bases; unmatched junction bases: 10. Germline V lookup: CDR1 SNHLY, CDR2 FYNNEI. CDR3 DNA: TGTGCCAGCACCCTACGGGACAGAGTTTACGAGCAGTACTTC. Translated: CASTLRDRVYEQYF.

This chain joins TRBV10-2 and TRBJ2-5; D perhaps matches TRBD2 (5 bases). Germline V gene sequence: CDR1 WSHSY, CDR2 SAAADI. Trimming stripped 0 bases from V and 4 bases from J, with 12 bases between. This CDR3 comprises 15 residues. CDR3 nucleotides: TGCGCCAGCAGTGAGTCGCGACTAACCTTAGAGACCCAGTACTTC. It translates to CASSESRLTLETQYF.

The chain employs TRBV7-3 and TRBJ2-1, with 11 bases matching TRBD2. The CDR3 consists of 15 residues. CDR1 and CDR2 from the germline V gene are SGHTA and FQGTGA. V shed 5 bases and J 9 bases; nucleotides not matched to a gene: 9. In DNA form, the CDR3 reads TGTGCCAGCAGCCTCGGGCCTAGCGGGGGGCTTGAGCAGTTCTTC. This translates into CASSLGPSGGLEQFF.

The chain employs TRBV2 and TRBJ2-5, with TRBD2 matching over 10 bases. The germline V gene has CDR1 SNHLY and CDR2 FYNNEI. V was pared by 6 bases and J by 3 bases, with 7 bases of the junction left unmatched. This CDR3 region has 15 residues. The CDR3 reads CASRGSGRAEETQYF. The CDR3 nucleotides read TGTGCCAGCAGAGGCAGCGGGAGGGCCGAAGAGACCCAGTACTTC.

J is TRBJ1-5 and V is TRBV7-8; 9 nucleotides align to TRBD1. J was trimmed by 5 bases and V by 5 bases; bases with no gene match: 7. This CDR3 spans 15 amino acids. Germline V gives CDR1 SGHVS, CDR2 FQNEAQ. CDR3 loop: CASSKNRGLDQPQHF. As DNA, the CDR3 is TGTGCCAGCAGCAAAAACAGGGGGCTCGATCAGCCCCAGCATTTT.

V is TRBV5-6 and J is TRBJ1-1; D possibly corresponds to TRBD1 (6 bases). The germline CDR1 and CDR2 sequences are SGHDT and YYEEEE. The ends were cut back, 3 bases at V and 4 bases at J, with 16 bases in the middle. This CDR3 is built from 15 residues. This chain's CDR3 is CASSSLGGPITEAFF. The CDR3 DNA is TGTGCCAGCAGCTCTTTGGGGGGGCCGATCACTGAAGCTTTCTTT.

J is TRBJ1-1 and V is TRBV4-3; no definite D call. V dropped 0 bases and J dropped 3 bases, with 8 bases sitting between them. The CDR3 is made up of 14 amino acids. CDR1 is LGHNA, CDR2 YSLEER, per germline. This chain's CDR3 is CASSQDGRHTEAFF. The CDR3 nucleotides read TGCGCCAGCAGCCAAGATGGGAGGCACACTGAAGCTTTCTTT.

This chain uses TRBV18 with TRBJ1-4, with D uncertain. Germline V gene sequence: CDR1 KGHSH, CDR2 LQKENI. V lost 6 bases and J lost 8, with 22 bases in between. This CDR3 is built from 16 residues. The CDR3 DNA is TGTGCCAGCTCCTCCCGACCTGACAAGAGATACGAAAAACTGTTTTTT. It encodes CASSSRPDKRYEKLFF.

The gene calls are TRBV3-1 (or the pseudogene TRBV3-2) and TRBJ2-5, with 9 bases lining up with TRBD2. Germline V gives CDR1 LGHDT, CDR2 YNNKEL (reference sequence). Trimming took 4 bases from V and 2 from J; bases not matched to a gene: 8. The CDR3 spans 16 residues. The CDR3 spells CASSRVAGENQETQYF. The CDR3, as DNA: TGTGCCAGCAGCCGGGTAGCGGGGGAGAATCAAGAGACCCAGTACTTC.

The chain employs TRBV7-9 and TRBJ2-7, with 7 bases fitting TRBD1. From germline, CDR1 is SEHNR and CDR2 FQNEAQ (reference sequence). The CDR3 sequence is 14 residues long. V shed 7 bases and J 2 bases; nucleotides not matched to a gene: 8. The CDR3 region is CASTTRDSTYEQYF. CDR3 coding DNA: TGTGCCAGCACCACCCGGGACAGTACCTACGAGCAGTACTTC.

This chain links TRBV19 with TRBJ1-2; D call uncertain. The V gene's germline CDR1 is LNHDA and CDR2 SQIVND (reference sequence). This CDR3 is 13 amino acids long. V shed 3 bases and J shed 3 bases, with 8 bases lying between them. CDR3 sequence reads: CASSIPPDYGYTF. DNA for the CDR3: TGTGCCAGTAGTATCCCCCCCGACTATGGCTACACCTTC.

This clone was detected only a few times. V gene TRBV28 combines with J gene TRBJ2-1, with 12 bases aligning to TRBD2. V was pared by 1 base and J by 0 bases, with 4 bases of the junction left unmatched. The length of the CDR3 is 18 residues. Germline V gives CDR1 MDHEN, CDR2 SYDVKM. The CDR3 DNA is TGTGCCAGCAGTTTATCCCTAGCGGGAGGGCCCTCCTACAATGAGCAGTTCTTC. Translation: CASSLSLAGGPSYNEQFF.

This clone was observed a single time. This sequence joins TRBV18 and TRBJ2-5; 9 positions match TRBD1. The germline V gene encodes CDR1 KGHSH and CDR2 LQKENI. This CDR3 spans 16 amino acids. Unmatched junction bases numbered 6, after V lost 3 bases and J lost 1 base. DNA of the CDR3: TGTGCCAGCTCACCTTCACCGACAGGGGGCCAAGAGACCCAGTACTTC. Amino acid sequence: CASSPSPTGGQETQYF.

The chain has TRBV9 and TRBJ1-6; perhaps TRBD1 as D (5 bases). The CDR3 length is 14 residues. Germline CDR1 SGDLS, CDR2 YYNGEE. The V gene lost 0 bases and the J gene lost 9 bases, with 10 bases spanning the gap. CDR3 protein: CASSVGGGGSPLHF. The CDR3 DNA reads as TGTGCCAGCAGCGTAGGGGGCGGCGGTTCACCCCTCCACTTT.

The gene calls are TRBV14 and TRBJ1-1, with 9 bases matching TRBD1. The CDR3 spans 18 residues. Germline CDR1 is SGHDN and CDR2 is FVKESK. V gave up 0 bases and J gave up 1 base; unmatched junction bases: 9. CDR3 residues: CASSQDLGTGWGNTEAFF. CDR3 in DNA: TGTGCCAGCAGCCAAGATCTGGGGACAGGGTGGGGGAACACTGAAGCTTTCTTT.

V is TRBV7-2 and J is TRBJ2-7, with 9 bases matching TRBD1. V shed 5 bases and J 3 bases; nucleotides not matched to a gene: 5. CDR1 is SGHTA, CDR2 FQGNSA, per germline. The CDR3 loop spans 14 amino acids. The CDR3 region has the DNA TGTGCCAGCAGCCGGACAGGGGAATACTACGAGCAGTACTTC. This gives the protein CASSRTGEYYEQYF. Looking up the rest from reference TRBV7-2 and TRBJ2-7 gives the full variable domain: GAGVSQSPSNKVTEKGKDVELRCDPISGHTALYWYRQSLGQGLEFLIYFQGNSAPDKSGLPSDRFSAERTGGSVSTLTIQRTQQEDSAVYLCASSRTGEYYEQYFGPGTRLTVT.

The V call is TRBV4-2, the J call TRBJ2-1; D might be TRBD1 (6 bases). The germline V and J ends were trimmed by 5 bases and 9 bases, with 23 bases remaining between them. This CDR3 has 16 amino acids. CDR1 and CDR2 (germline): LGHNA, YNFKEQ. CDR3 in amino acids: CASSNSQGHALFEQFF. The CDR3 DNA follows: TGTGCCAGCAGCAACAGCCAGGGACACGCCCTTTTTGAGCAGTTCTTC.

In regard to this clone: Other DNA variants within this sample encode the same CDR3. The chain recombines TRBV5-1 with TRBJ2-7, with TRBD1 matching over 8 bases. There are 14 residues in the CDR3. The germline CDR1 and CDR2 sequences are SGHRS and YFSETQ. J lost 2 bases, V lost 4 bases, and 5 bases had no gene match. The CDR3 region is CASSPGTGPYEQYF. CDR3 coding DNA: TGCGCCAGCAGCCCTGGGACAGGTCCCTACGAGCAGTACTTC.

This clone has only one observation. The genes are TRBV16 and TRBJ1-3; D gene unclear. CDR3 length: 16 amino acids. Trimming cost V 3 bases and J 1 base, with 13 bases left between them. Germline CDR1 and CDR2: KGHSY and FQNENV. The CDR3 DNA sequence: TGTGCCAGCAGCCACGGGGAGTTACTATCTGGAAACACCATATATTTT. It codes for CASSHGELLSGNTIYF.

The chain uses TRBV7-2 and TRBJ2-3, with 9 bases fitting TRBD2. Looked up from germline, CDR1 is SGHTA and CDR2 is FQGNSA. Germline trimming cut 1 base from V and 5 bases from J; bases unmatched to any gene: 4. This CDR3 is 15 amino acids long. CDR3 sequence: CASSLVAGVGDTQYF. The CDR3 nucleotides are TGTGCCAGCAGCTTAGTAGCGGGGGTGGGAGATACGCAGTATTTT.